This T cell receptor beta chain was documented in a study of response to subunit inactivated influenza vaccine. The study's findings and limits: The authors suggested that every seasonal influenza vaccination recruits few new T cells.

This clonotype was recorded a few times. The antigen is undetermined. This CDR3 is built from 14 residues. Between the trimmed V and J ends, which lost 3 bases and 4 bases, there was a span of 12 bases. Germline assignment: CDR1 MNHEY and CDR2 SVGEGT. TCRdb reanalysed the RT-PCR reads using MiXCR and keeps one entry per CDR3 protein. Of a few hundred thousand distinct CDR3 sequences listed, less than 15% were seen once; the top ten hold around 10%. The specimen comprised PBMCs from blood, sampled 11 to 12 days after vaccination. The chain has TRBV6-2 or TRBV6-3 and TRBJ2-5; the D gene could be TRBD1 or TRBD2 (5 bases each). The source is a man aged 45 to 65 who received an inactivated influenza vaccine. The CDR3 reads CASSYGGLIETQYF. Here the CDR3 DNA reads TGTGCCAGCAGTTATGGGGGTTTGATAGAGACCCAGTACTTC.